These 14 T cell receptor beta chains came from one sample sequenced in a study of blood T cells in healthy people across ages (dated by TCRdb to 2014 to 2015). Libraries were built with 5' RACE. The run used an Illumina HiSeq 2500. A second PCR of about 7 to 12 cycles was run with a J-beta primer mix and a sample-barcoded 5' primer. In-frame beta chains were kept once TCRdb had trimmed the public reads at Q25 with fastp and called clones with MiXCR. Under each unique CDR3 protein, matching rows form one entry showing the most common genes and DNA. This sample comprises hundreds of thousands of distinct CDR3 sequences, about 53% of them detected only once. The ten most abundant clones make up about two fifths of the sample. Specimen: blood. The receptors shown here come from a man older than 75 in good health.

V usage is TRBV18 and J usage is TRBJ2-5, with D uncertain. Germline values: CDR1 KGHSH, CDR2 LQKENI. CDR3 length: 14 residues. V lost 3 bases and J 5 bases, leaving 13 bases between the germline ends. CDR3 region: CASSPLQGPETQYF. The CDR3 nucleotides read TGTGCCAGCTCACCGCTTCAAGGGCCGGAGACCCAGTACTTC.

The chain has TRBV7-6 and TRBJ2-5; D gene unclear. The J call may be faulty, since TRBJ2-7 better matches the DNA end. The CDR3 is 15 amino acids. CDR1 is SGHVS and CDR2 is FNYEAQ in the germline V gene. The CDR3 DNA reads TGTGCCAGCAGCTTAAGACGAGGAATAACCTACGAGCAGTACTTC. It is translated as CASSLRRGITYEQYF.

This clonotype was counted only a few times. The V gene is TRBV7-2, the J gene TRBJ2-3; D is perhaps TRBD1 or TRBD2 (5 bases each). The ends were cut back, 3 bases at V and 5 bases at J, with 18 bases in the middle. Germline V gene data show CDR1 as SGHTA and CDR2 as FQGNSA. The CDR3 has 16 residues. The DNA for the CDR3 is TGTGCCAGCAGCTTTGGTTGGGGCGGGCATGTAGATACGCAGTATTTT. Protein: CASSFGWGGHVDTQYF.

J is TRBJ2-5 and V is TRBV5-1; TRBD2 matches at 9 bases. The CDR3 contains 16 residues. J gave up 4 bases and V 1 base, and 8 bases lay outside the gene matches. Germline V gene lookup returns CDR1 SGHRS and CDR2 YFSETQ. The CDR3 is CASSLRTAGGLETQYF. The CDR3 DNA follows: TGCGCCAGCAGCTTGCGGACAGCGGGAGGCCTAGAGACCCAGTACTTC. Based on the CDR3 plus reference TRBV5-1 and TRBJ2-5, the full variable domain is KAGVTQTPRYLIKTRGQQVTLSCSPISGHRSVSWYQQTPGQGLQFLFEYFSETQRNKGNFPGRFSGRQFSNSRSEMNVSTLELGDSALYLCASSLRTAGGLETQYFGPGTRLLVL.

V is TRBV20-1 and J is TRBJ2-7, with D maybe TRBD1 (6 bases). V dropped 0 bases and J dropped 0 bases, with 12 bases sitting between them. CDR3 length: 15 residues. CDR1 and CDR2 (germline): DFQATT, SNEGSKA (reference sequence). CDR3 sequence: CSARDRTVSSYEQYF. CDR3 nucleotide sequence: TGCAGTGCTAGAGACAGGACAGTGAGCTCCTACGAGCAGTACTTC.

The rearrangement joins TRBV28 to TRBJ1-2; 10 bases map to TRBD1. This CDR3 comprises 13 residues. Germline loops: CDR1 MDHEN, CDR2 SYDVKM. The junction had 2 bases not matched to a gene; V was cut back by 6 bases and J by 4 bases. The CDR3 sequence: CASRRTGGYGYTF. The CDR3 coding sequence is TGTGCCAGCAGGCGGACAGGGGGCTATGGCTACACCTTC.

This rearrangement joins TRBV6-2 or TRBV6-3 to TRBJ2-7; TRBD1 is a possible D gene (6 bases). CDR1 MNHEY and CDR2 SVGEGT come from the germline V gene. V lost 2 bases and J lost 1, with 9 bases in between. The CDR3 is 14 amino acids. CDR3 DNA sequence: TGTGCCAGCAGTTACGGGGACAATTCCTACGAGCAGTACTTC. It translates to CASSYGDNSYEQYF.

This chain uses TRBV11-3 with TRBJ2-2, with D possibly TRBD2 on 5 matching bases. There are 16 residues in the CDR3. V was trimmed by 1 base and J by 2 bases, leaving 11 bases between them. From germline, CDR1 is SGHNT and CDR2 YENEEA. The CDR3 nucleotides are TGTGCCAGCAGCTTAGGGCTCTCGGGAAACACCGGGGAGCTGTTTTTT. This gives the protein CASSLGLSGNTGELFF.

The chain employs TRBV7-2 and TRBJ2-3; D is undetermined. Trimming shortened V by 5 bases and J by 14 bases, and 20 bases separated the two germline ends. CDR3 length: 13 amino acids. Germline CDR1 SGHTA, CDR2 FQGNSA. The CDR3 sequence is CASSPRTGKYAYF. Written as DNA, the CDR3 is TGTGCCAGCAGCCCACGTACGGGCAAATACGCGTATTTT.

This clonotype was picked up one time. The J gene is TRBJ2-5, the V gene TRBV5-1, with a tentative D call TRBD1 (6 bases). The length of the CDR3 is 15 residues. Germline V gene sequence: CDR1 SGHRS, CDR2 YFSETQ. Trimming pared 3 bases from V and 0 bases from J, leaving 12 bases between. The CDR3 region has the DNA TGCGCCAGCAGCTCGAGTAGGGGGTACCAAGAGACCCAGTACTTC. It specifies CASSSSRGYQETQYF. Based on the CDR3 plus reference TRBV5-1 and TRBJ2-5, the full variable domain is KAGVTQTPRYLIKTRGQQVTLSCSPISGHRSVSWYQQTPGQGLQFLFEYFSETQRNKGNFPGRFSGRQFSNSRSEMNVSTLELGDSALYLCASSSSRGYQETQYFGPGTRLLVL.

This clonotype was seen a few times. The chain recombines TRBV29-1 with TRBJ1-1, with D possibly being TRBD1 (5 bases). Germline values: CDR1 SQVTM, CDR2 ANQGSEA. Trimming shortened V by 3 bases and J by 2 bases, and 10 bases separated the two germline ends. This CDR3 has 13 amino acids. The CDR3 DNA sequence: TGCAGCGTTGATAGGGGACCAAACACTGAAGCTTTCTTT. Protein sequence: CSVDRGPNTEAFF.

This chain uses TRBV7-2 with TRBJ2-5; 8 bases map to TRBD2. The CDR3 loop spans 16 amino acids. V dropped 4 bases and J dropped 11; count of bases not matched to a gene: 18. From germline, CDR1 is SGHTA and CDR2 FQGNSA. The CDR3: CASSSVGRASYNEQYF. CDR3 sequence (DNA): TGTGCCAGCAGCTCTGTCGGGAGGGCTTCCTACAATGAGCAGTACTTC.

The rearrangement uses TRBV4-1 and TRBJ2-2; the D is unclear. Trimming cost V 3 bases and J 1 base, with 18 bases left between them. The CDR3 is 18 residues long. Germline lookup yields CDR1 MGHRA and CDR2 YSYEKL. CDR3 loop: CASSQSSRLVLNTGELFF. CDR3 nucleotides: TGCGCCAGCAGCCAGTCTTCGAGGCTAGTCCTGAACACCGGGGAGCTGTTTTTT.

The chain recombines TRBV7-2 with TRBJ2-1; 15 bases align to TRBD2. The J call may be incorrect, as the DNA end agrees better with TRBJ2-7. The germline V gene has CDR1 SGHTA and CDR2 FQGNSA. This CDR3 comprises 17 residues. The CDR3 DNA is TGTGCCAGCAGTGGATTCGGACTAGCGGGAGGGTACAATGAGCAGTACTTC. Translation: CASSGFGLAGGYNEQYF.